The rows below give T cell receptor beta chains drawn from one sample of a study of human T cells and chemical hapten exposure. TCRdb reprocessed the RACE reads via MiXCR and lists one record per CDR3 protein. The sample records about 57,000 distinct CDR3 sequences, about 9% being singletons. The source material was whole blood, sampled in connection with sensitization to the hapten diphenylcyclopropenone (DPC). The source is a woman between 35 and 50 years old with alopecia areata. Some clones in this sample may be carry-over from other donors' samples. Each CDR3 is given with its conserved first and last residue. The D gene is left open where the match is weak. Expanded clones are given a class, and other clones once, few, many or no size at all.

V: TRBV12-3/TRBV12-4; size: many; D: TRBD1; J: TRBJ1-1; DNA: TGTGCCAGCAGTTCGACAGGGGTGCCTGAAGCTTTCTTT; CDR3: CASSSTGVPEAFF
V: TRBV6-6; size: few; D: NA; J: TRBJ2-7; DNA: TGTGCCAGCAGTTACAGACAGGAGGTCTACGAGCAGTACTTC; CDR3: CASSYRQEVYEQYF
V: TRBV6-5; size: few; D: TRBD1; J: TRBJ1-2; DNA: TGTGCCAGCACTCCCATCACAGGGGCGGGCCACTATGGCTACACCTTC; CDR3: CASTPITGAGHYGYTF
V: TRBV4-3; size: many; D: NA; J: TRBJ1-4; DNA: TGCGCCAGCAGCCAAGTGGAAGGGGTTGAAAAACTGTTTTTT; CDR3: CASSQVEGVEKLFF
V: TRBV5-4; size: few; D: NA; J: TRBJ2-5; DNA: TGTGCCAGCAGCTTATTCCAGGGCGAAGAGACCCAGTACTTC; CDR3: CASSLFQGEETQYF
V: TRBV19; size: NA; D: NA; J: TRBJ1-5; DNA: TGTGCCAGTAACCTTGGTGTCTACAATCAGCCCCAGCATTTT; CDR3: CASNLGVYNQPQHF
V: TRBV7-9; size: few; D: TRBD1; J: TRBJ2-3; DNA: TGTGCCAGCAGCCCGCGACAGGGGCCCGGGGATACGCAGTATTTT; CDR3: CASSPRQGPGDTQYF
V: TRBV9; size: many; D: TRBD1; J: TRBJ2-7; DNA: TGTGCCAGCAGCCCCGGACAGGCCGGTTACGAGCAGTACTTC; CDR3: CASSPGQAGYEQYF
V: TRBV12-3/TRBV12-4; size: many; D: NA; J: TRBJ2-2; DNA: TGTGCCAGCAGTTTTTCGGGGGTGAACACCGGGGAGCTGTTTTTT; CDR3: CASSFSGVNTGELFF
V: TRBV2; size: NA; D: NA; J: TRBJ2-3; DNA: TGTGCCAGTGTGTGGATTTCTGGGGAAACAGATACGCAGTATTTT; CDR3: CASVWISGETDTQYF
V: TRBV7-9; size: many; D: NA; J: TRBJ1-1; DNA: TGTGCCAGCAGCTTCCAGGGGAACACTGAAGCTTTCTTT; CDR3: CASSFQGNTEAFF
V: TRBV7-8; size: NA; D: TRBD2; J: TRBJ2-5; DNA: TGTGCCAGCAGCCGACTAGCGGATCCATCTGAGGAGACCCAGTACTTC; CDR3: CASSRLADPSEETQYF
V: TRBV19; size: many; D: TRBD1; J: TRBJ2-7; DNA: TGTGCCAGCCGAGGGGACAGGGCCATCGAGCAGTACTTC; CDR3: CASRGDRAIEQYF
V: TRBV10-1; size: NA; D: NA; J: TRBJ1-2; DNA: TGCGCCAGTGGGGCAGGGGACCTTGGCTACACCTTC; CDR3: CASGAGDLGYTF
V: TRBV3-1; size: many; D: TRBD2; J: TRBJ2-5; DNA: TGTGCCAGCAGCCAAGAACAAGGACTAGCGGCTGGTGAGACCCAGTACTTC; CDR3: CASSQEQGLAAGETQYF
V: TRBV2; size: many; D: NA; J: TRBJ1-5; DNA: TGTGCCAGCAGTGAAGCTGTTTTCCATAGCAATCAGCCCCAGCATTTT; CDR3: CASSEAVFHSNQPQHF